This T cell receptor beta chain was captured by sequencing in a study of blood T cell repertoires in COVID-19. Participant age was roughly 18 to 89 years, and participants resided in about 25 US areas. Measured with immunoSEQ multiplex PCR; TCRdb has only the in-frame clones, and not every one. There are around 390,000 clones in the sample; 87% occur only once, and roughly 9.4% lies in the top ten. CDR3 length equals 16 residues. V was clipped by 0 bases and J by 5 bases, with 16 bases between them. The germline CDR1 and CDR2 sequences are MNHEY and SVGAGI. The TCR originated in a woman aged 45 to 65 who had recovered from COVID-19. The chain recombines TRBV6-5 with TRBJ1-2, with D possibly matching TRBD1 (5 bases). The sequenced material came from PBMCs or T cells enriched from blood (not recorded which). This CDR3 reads CASSYSTGGSFYGYTF. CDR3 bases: TGTGCCAGCAGTTACTCGACCGGGGGTTCTTTTTATGGCTACACCTTC.